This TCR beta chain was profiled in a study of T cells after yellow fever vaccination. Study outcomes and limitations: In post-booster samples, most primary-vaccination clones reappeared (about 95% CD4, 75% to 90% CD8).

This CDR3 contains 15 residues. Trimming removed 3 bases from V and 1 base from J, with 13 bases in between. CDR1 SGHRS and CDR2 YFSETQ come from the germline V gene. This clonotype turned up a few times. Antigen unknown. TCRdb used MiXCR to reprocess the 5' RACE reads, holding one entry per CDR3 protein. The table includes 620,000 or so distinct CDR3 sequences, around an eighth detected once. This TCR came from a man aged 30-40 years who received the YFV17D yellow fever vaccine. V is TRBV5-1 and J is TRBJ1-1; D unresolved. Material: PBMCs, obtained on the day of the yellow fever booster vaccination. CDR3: CASSYTIPGNTEAFF. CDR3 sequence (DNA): TGCGCCAGCAGCTATACAATCCCAGGGAACACTGAAGCTTTCTTT.